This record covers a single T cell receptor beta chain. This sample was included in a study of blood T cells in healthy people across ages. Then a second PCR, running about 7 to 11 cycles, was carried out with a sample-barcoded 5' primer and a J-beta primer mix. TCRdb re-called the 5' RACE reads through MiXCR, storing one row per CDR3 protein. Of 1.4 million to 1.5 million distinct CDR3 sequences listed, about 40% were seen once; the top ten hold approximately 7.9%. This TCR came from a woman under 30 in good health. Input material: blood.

The CDR3 sequence: CSVDLQGHSYEQYF. In nucleotides, the CDR3 is TGCAGCGTTGACCTACAGGGGCACTCCTACGAGCAGTACTTC. The chain links TRBV29-1 to TRBJ2-7; 7 positions match TRBD1. This CDR3 region has 14 residues. Germline-derived CDR1 and CDR2 are SQVTM and ANQGSEA. Unmatched junction bases numbered 5, after V lost 3 bases and J lost 0 bases.